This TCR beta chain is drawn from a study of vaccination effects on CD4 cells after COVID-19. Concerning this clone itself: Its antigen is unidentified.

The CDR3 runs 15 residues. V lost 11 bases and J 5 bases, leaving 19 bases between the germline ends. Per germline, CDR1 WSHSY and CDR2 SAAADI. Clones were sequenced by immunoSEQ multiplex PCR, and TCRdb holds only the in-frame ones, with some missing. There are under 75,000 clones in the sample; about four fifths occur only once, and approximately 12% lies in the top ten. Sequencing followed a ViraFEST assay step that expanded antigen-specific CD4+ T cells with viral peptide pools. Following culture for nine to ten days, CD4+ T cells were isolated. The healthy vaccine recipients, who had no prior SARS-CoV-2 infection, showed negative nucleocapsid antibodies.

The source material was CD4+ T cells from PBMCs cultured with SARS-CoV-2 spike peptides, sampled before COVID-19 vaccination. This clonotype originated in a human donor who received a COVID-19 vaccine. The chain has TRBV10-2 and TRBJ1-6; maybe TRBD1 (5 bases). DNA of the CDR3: TGCGCCGGCGGGTTGAGGGGTATGGATAATTCACCCCTCCACTTT. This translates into CAGGLRGMDNSPLHF.